This entry lists 32 T cell receptor beta chains sequenced from one sample in a study of identical twins. TCRdb fed the 5' RACE reads into MiXCR, producing one record per CDR3 protein. The sample carries 1,800,000 or so distinct CDR3 sequences, more than 30% recorded once. The specimen sequenced was cord blood. The receptors shown here come from a newborn girl in good health.

This clonotype occurred a few times. The chain couples TRBV7-2 to TRBJ2-6; D perhaps matches TRBD2 (5 bases). The V and J ends lost 2 bases and 0 bases respectively, with 17 bases between them. This CDR3 is built from 19 residues. Germline lookup yields CDR1 SGHTA and CDR2 FQGNSA. The CDR3 coding sequence is TGTGCCAGCAGCTTAACTAGAACCCACCCACTCTCTGGGGCCAACGTCCTGACTTTC. This sequence encodes CASSLTRTHPLSGANVLTF.

This clonotype showed up just a few times. The V and J genes are TRBV20-1 and TRBJ2-3, with 8 bases that match TRBD1. Germline V lookup: CDR1 DFQATT, CDR2 SNEGSKA (reference sequence). V was pared by 5 bases and J by 5 bases, with 12 bases of the junction left unmatched. The CDR3 totals 15 residues. The CDR3 bases are TGCAGTGCTGCCCGGACAGGGTTAAGAAAAGATACGCAGTATTTT. As protein: CSAARTGLRKDTQYF.

Regarding this clonotype: One junction end does not reproduce the germline sequence, and a read error may be involved. J is TRBJ2-3 and V is TRBV14; D gene ambiguous. CDR1 and CDR2 from the germline V gene are SGHDN and FVKESK. This CDR3 contains 17 residues. The CDR3 DNA reads TGTGCGAGCAGCAACTTAACATCGGGTTACCTCACAGATACGCAGTATTTT. Amino acid sequence: CASSNLTSGYLTDTQYF.

This clonotype showed up just a few times. The V gene is TRBV20-1, the J gene TRBJ2-7; 11 bases map to TRBD1. This CDR3 has 16 residues. V dropped 0 bases and J dropped 2; count of bases not matched to a gene: 6. Germline V lookup: CDR1 DFQATT, CDR2 SNEGSKA (reference sequence). The CDR3 region is CSAREMGQGVTYEQYF. Here the CDR3 DNA reads TGCAGTGCTAGAGAGATGGGACAGGGGGTCACCTACGAGCAGTACTTC.

This clonotype occurred a few times. The V and J genes are TRBV25-1 and TRBJ2-1; 11 bases fit TRBD2. The CDR3 has 15 amino acids. Germline lookup yields CDR1 MGHDK and CDR2 SYGVNS. V was clipped by 6 bases and J by 9 bases; unmatched bases: 10. CDR3 loop: CASRTLAGGVGEQFF. CDR3 sequence (DNA): TGTGCCAGCAGGACTCTAGCGGGGGGAGTGGGTGAGCAGTTCTTC.

In its sample, this clonotype was seen a few times. Compared with germline, one end of the junction differs, possibly owing to a read error. V and J are TRBV28 and TRBJ2-5; 8 bases are shared with TRBD1. The CDR3 is 14 amino acids. The V gene's germline CDR1 is MDHEN and CDR2 SYDVKM. CDR3 sequence: CASSLDRVKETRYF. The CDR3 DNA reads TGTGCCAGCAGTTTGGACAGGGTCAAAGAGACCCGGTACTTC.

This clonotype was found a few times. The chain carries TRBV9 and TRBJ1-2; D might be TRBD1 (6 bases). The CDR3 length is 15 residues. Between the trimmed V and J ends, which lost 3 bases and 5 bases, there was a span of 17 bases. CDR1 and CDR2 (germline): SGDLS, YYNGEE. In DNA, the CDR3 is TGTGCCAGCAGCGACATAGGGGGGGGCCGATATGGCTACACCTTC. Its protein is CASSDIGGGRYGYTF.

The rearrangement links TRBV9 to TRBJ2-3, with TRBD2 matching 8 bases. Germline CDR1 SGDLS, CDR2 YYNGEE. This CDR3 spans 16 amino acids. Trimming at V came to 0 bases and at J to 1 base, leaving 4 bases not matched to a gene. The CDR3 here is CASSVVVLAGTDTQYF. Written as DNA, the CDR3 is TGTGCCAGCAGCGTAGTCGTACTAGCGGGCACAGATACGCAGTATTTT.

This rearrangement joins TRBV6-1 to TRBJ1-2; no firm D call. Deletions cut 3 bases from V and 4 bases from J, with 9 bases between. The germline V gene has CDR1 MNHNS and CDR2 SASEGT. The CDR3 covers 13 residues. The CDR3 protein is CASSDRVRYGYTF. The DNA of the CDR3 is TGTGCCAGCAGTGACCGGGTCCGCTATGGCTACACCTTC.

The genes are TRBV14 and TRBJ2-5; D uncertain. CDR3 size: 12 residues. V was clipped by 4 bases and J by 7 bases, with 10 bases between them. The germline V gene has CDR1 SGHDN and CDR2 FVKESK. The CDR3: CASSPNGRTQYF. For the CDR3, the DNA is TGTGCCAGCAGCCCCAACGGACGGACCCAGTACTTC.

On this clonotype itself: Germline and junction disagree at one end, which may indicate a read error. The rearrangement links TRBV7-9 to TRBJ2-1; 7 nucleotides align to TRBD2. Germline CDR1 SEHNR, CDR2 FQNEAQ (reference sequence). The CDR3 has 17 amino acids. CDR3 nucleotides: TGTACCAGCAGCTTAAGGGCTAGCGGACCGGTGTTCGATGAGCAGTTCTTC. Translating it yields CTSSLRASGPVFDEQFF.

Remarks on this clonotype: This may be a read error: a much more frequent sequence differs by one nucleotide. The chain is built from TRBV29-1 and TRBJ2-7; a weak D match, TRBD2 (6 bases). The CDR3 runs 14 residues. Germline loops: CDR1 SQVTM, CDR2 ANQGSEA. V was cut by 4 bases and J by 0 bases, with 13 bases left in between. For the CDR3, the DNA is TGCAGCGTTGTGGGACGGGAGAGCTCCTACGAGCAGTACTTC. It yields the protein CSVVGRESSYEQYF.

The chain is built from TRBV15 and TRBJ1-6; no reliable D call. Germline V lookup: CDR1 LNHNV, CDR2 YYDKDF (reference sequence). The V end lost 0 bases, the J end lost 7 bases, and 4 bases lay between the germline ends. CDR3 size: 13 residues. The CDR3 DNA is TGTGCCACCAGCAGAGATCGAAATTCACCCCTCCACTTT. Its protein product is CATSRDRNSPLHF.

The V call is TRBV3-1, the J call TRBJ2-3, with D perhaps being TRBD1 or TRBD2 (5 bases each). The CDR3 has 16 amino acids. CDR1 is LGHDT and CDR2 is YNNKEL in the germline V gene (reference sequence). Trimming pared 1 base from V and 2 bases from J, leaving 13 bases between. The CDR3 is CASSQGGTIYTDTQYF. The CDR3 nucleotides are TGTGCCAGCAGCCAAGGTGGGACCATATACACAGATACGCAGTATTTT.

The chain recombines TRBV12-3 or TRBV12-4 with TRBJ1-1; weak D call: TRBD1 (6 bases). V shed 6 bases and J shed 2 bases, with 19 bases lying between them. This CDR3 spans 16 amino acids. The CDR3 DNA reads TGTGCCAGCAGCCACCCGGGACAACTTACTAACACTGAAGCTTTCTTT. Protein: CASSHPGQLTNTEAFF.

With respect to this clonotype: A single base separates this from a much larger clone, so it may be a read error. V is TRBV6-5 and J is TRBJ2-7; D may be TRBD2 (5 bases). Germline V lookup: CDR1 MNHEY, CDR2 SVGAGI. Trimming left V 2 bases short and J 2 bases short, with 7 bases between. This CDR3 has 13 amino acids. This CDR3 reads CASSYNGAYEQYF. In nucleotides, the CDR3 is TGTGCCAGCAGTTACAACGGGGCCTACGAGCAGTACTTC.

This clonotype occurred a few times. The V gene is TRBV9, the J gene TRBJ2-7; D uncertain. Germline values: CDR1 SGDLS, CDR2 YYNGEE. The CDR3 runs to 12 residues. The germline V and J ends were trimmed by 0 bases and 6 bases, with 7 bases remaining between them. In nucleotides, the CDR3 is TGTGCCAGCAGCGTAGCTTACGGCGAGCAGTACTTC. This gives the protein CASSVAYGEQYF.

The chain has TRBV7-6 and TRBJ1-2; D gene ambiguous. With 3 bases removed from V and 9 bases from J, the gap between germline ends came to 20 bases. The CDR3 extends over 15 amino acids. Looked up from germline, CDR1 is SGHVS and CDR2 is FNYEAQ. The CDR3 DNA sequence: TGTGCCAGCAGCTTGGGGTGGCCAGGCGGGGATAGCTACACCTTC. Its protein product is CASSLGWPGGDSYTF. The full variable domain, with the rest looked up from reference TRBV7-6 and TRBJ1-2, is GAGVSQSPRYKVTKRGQDVALRCDPISGHVSLYWYRQALGQGPEFLTYFNYEAQQDKSGLPNDRFSAERPEGSISTLTIQRTEQRDSAMYRCASSLGWPGGDSYTFGSGTRLTVV.

This clonotype came up a few times. The rearrangement links TRBV20-1 to TRBJ1-2, with D possibly TRBD1 on 5 matching bases. This CDR3 has 13 amino acids. Per germline, CDR1 DFQATT and CDR2 SNEGSKA (reference sequence). Trimming removed 5 bases from V and 5 bases from J, with 15 bases in between. CDR3 DNA sequence: TGCAGTGCTCCGTTGGGACCGATTTATGGCTACACCTTC. It is translated as CSAPLGPIYGYTF.

The rearrangement links TRBV20-1 to TRBJ1-6; no definite D call. Germline V gives CDR1 DFQATT, CDR2 SNEGSKA (reference sequence). The V gene lost 6 bases and the J gene lost 5 bases, with 20 bases spanning the gap. This CDR3 region has 16 residues. The CDR3 region is CSAYPTYGLNNSPLHF. The CDR3, as DNA: TGCAGTGCATACCCAACTTACGGACTGAATAATTCACCCCTCCACTTT.

As concerns this clonotype: With a much larger clone just one base away, this may be a read error. The V gene is TRBV20-1, the J gene TRBJ2-5; D is unclear. The J call may be incorrect, as the DNA end agrees better with TRBJ2-1. Germline CDR1 reads DFQATT; CDR2 reads SNEGSKA (reference sequence). The CDR3 runs to 13 residues. The CDR3 DNA sequence: TGCAGTGCTAGGGCAGGTACCCAAGAGACCCAGTTCTTC. This gives the protein CSARAGTQETQFF.

This rearrangement joins TRBV12-3 or TRBV12-4 to TRBJ2-1; TRBD2 might be the D (5 bases). The CDR3 extends over 11 amino acids. V was pared by 1 base and J by 15 bases, with 10 bases between. The CDR3 spells CASSLGPAAFF. Written as DNA, the CDR3 is TGTGCCAGCAGTTTAGGACCAGCGGCGTTCTTC.

V usage is TRBV7-2 and J usage is TRBJ1-6; TRBD1 matches at 7 bases. The CDR3 covers 17 residues. From germline, CDR1 is SGHTA and CDR2 FQGNSA. V lost 1 base to trimming and J lost 7 bases; unmatched junction nucleotides: 10. CDR3 DNA: TGTGCCAGCAGCTTAGTCGGCAGGGGGTTCGGAAATTCACCCCTCCACTTT. Residues: CASSLVGRGFGNSPLHF.

This clonotype was observed a handful of times. The chain recombines TRBV7-2 with TRBJ1-4; the match to TRBD1 covers 8 bases. CDR3 length: 16 amino acids. V lost 4 bases, J lost 8 bases, and 12 bases stayed unmatched. CDR1 is SGHTA and CDR2 is FQGNSA in the germline V gene. As DNA, the CDR3 is TGTGCCAGCAGCTCTAATTCCGGGACAGGAAGGGAAAAACTGTTTTTT. Its translation: CASSSNSGTGREKLFF.

The chain recombines TRBV10-3 with TRBJ2-7; D remains ambiguous. Germline V gene lookup returns CDR1 ENHRY and CDR2 SYGVKD. The CDR3 is 13 residues long. The ends were cut back, 4 bases at V and 1 base at J, with 8 bases in the middle. CDR3 nucleotide sequence: TGTGCCATCAGTGGAATCGGTTCCTACGAGCAGTACTTC. Translating it yields CAISGIGSYEQYF.

The rearrangement uses TRBV20-1 and TRBJ2-7; D is possibly TRBD2 (5 bases). The germline gives CDR1 DFQATT, CDR2 SNEGSKA (reference sequence). V lost 5 bases and J 2 bases, leaving 16 bases between the germline ends. The CDR3 consists of 14 residues. The CDR3 DNA sequence: TGCAGTGCTGAGCTTCCGGGAAGCCCCTACGAGCAGTACTTC. This codes for CSAELPGSPYEQYF.

This clonotype occurred a few times. The chain links TRBV7-9 to TRBJ2-1; TRBD2 might be the D (5 bases). Trimming took 5 bases from V and 0 from J, leaving 11 bases between them. From germline, CDR1 is SEHNR and CDR2 FQNEAQ (reference sequence). The CDR3 consists of 15 residues. The CDR3, as DNA: TGTGCCAGCAGCGGGTCGGGGTACTCCTACAATGAGCAGTTCTTC. Encoded protein: CASSGSGYSYNEQFF.

This clonotype was seen more than once but under ten times. The chain couples TRBV12-3 or TRBV12-4 to TRBJ2-1, with 16 nucleotides matching TRBD2. The J segment lost 15 bases and the V segment lost 7 bases, leaving 3 bases of the junction unmatched. This CDR3 is 12 amino acids long. As DNA, the CDR3 is TGTGCCAGCAAGGGACTAGCGGGAGGGCGGTTCTTC. Protein: CASKGLAGGRFF.

The rearrangement links TRBV5-1 to TRBJ2-5; D unclear. Trimming stripped 0 bases from V and 6 bases from J, with 12 bases between. This CDR3 is 14 amino acids long. CDR1 is SGHRS and CDR2 is YFSETQ in the germline V gene. This CDR3 is CASSLAARVKTQYF. In DNA, the CDR3 is TGCGCCAGCAGCTTGGCGGCTAGAGTGAAGACCCAGTACTTC.

This clonotype was seen just once. The chain couples TRBV7-2 to TRBJ2-3; 7 bases are a match to TRBD1. From germline, CDR1 is SGHTA and CDR2 FQGNSA. Trimming cost V 6 bases and J 0 bases; bases outside gene matches: 3. The CDR3 sequence is 14 residues long. The CDR3 is CASRTGRSTDTQYF. The CDR3 DNA reads as TGTGCCAGCAGGACAGGGCGAAGCACAGATACGCAGTATTTT.

The chain links TRBV6-6 to TRBJ2-5; D call uncertain. The CDR3 covers 11 residues. The V and J ends lost 5 bases and 11 bases respectively, with 12 bases between them. Germline V gives CDR1 MNHNY, CDR2 SVGAGI (reference sequence). CDR3 loop: CASSQYGAQYF. CDR3 nucleotide sequence: TGTGCCAGCAGTCAGTATGGCGCGCAGTACTTC.

This clonotype was observed a few times. A read error may produce the germline difference seen at one junction end. This chain links TRBV11-2 with TRBJ2-7; TRBD2 is a possible D gene (5 bases). The germline gives CDR1 SGHAT, CDR2 FQNNGV. This CDR3 spans 12 amino acids. This CDR3 reads CASGFWSGEQYF. The DNA for the CDR3 is TGCGCCAGCGGATTTTGGTCCGGCGAGCAGTACTTC.